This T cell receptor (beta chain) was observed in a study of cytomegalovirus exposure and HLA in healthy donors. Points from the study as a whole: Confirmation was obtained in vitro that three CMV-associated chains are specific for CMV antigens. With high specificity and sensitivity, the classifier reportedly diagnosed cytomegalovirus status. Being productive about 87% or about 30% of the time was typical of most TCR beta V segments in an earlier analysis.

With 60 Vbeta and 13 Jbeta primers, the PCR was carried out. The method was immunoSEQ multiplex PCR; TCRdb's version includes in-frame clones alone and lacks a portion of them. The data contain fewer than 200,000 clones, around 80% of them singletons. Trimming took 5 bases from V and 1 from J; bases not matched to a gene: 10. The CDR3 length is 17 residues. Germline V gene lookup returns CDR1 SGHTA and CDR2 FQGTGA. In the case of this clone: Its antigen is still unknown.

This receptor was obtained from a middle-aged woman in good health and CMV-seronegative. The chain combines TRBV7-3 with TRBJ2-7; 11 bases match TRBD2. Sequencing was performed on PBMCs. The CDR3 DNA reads TGTGCCAGCAGCCCATCGCCCCGGACTAGCGGGTCCTACGAGCAGTACTTC. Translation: CASSPSPRTSGSYEQYF.